This T cell receptor (beta chain) was profiled in a study of T cells in Graves' hyperthyroidism and ophthalmopathy. This clonotype came up a few times. TCR beta CDR3 regions were amplified from RNA transcripts. The primer set for the first-round RT-PCR of the TCR CDR3 was HTBI. TCRdb reprocessed the multiplex PCR reads via MiXCR and lists one record per CDR3 protein. The sample consists of hundreds of thousands of distinct CDR3 sequences, less than 15% of them appearing once. Unmatched junction bases numbered 10, after V lost 4 bases and J lost 2 bases. Germline values: CDR1 MGHDK, CDR2 SYGVNS. There are 19 residues in the CDR3.

The sample comprised blood. The rearrangement links TRBV25-1 to TRBJ2-5; 16 positions agree with TRBD2. The source of this sequence is a woman aged 18-29 years with Graves' hyperthyroidism. CDR3: CASSGAGTSGRARQETQYF. CDR3 DNA sequence: TGTGCCAGCAGTGGGGCCGGGACTAGCGGGAGGGCGAGGCAAGAGACCCAGTACTTC.